The clone carrying this T cell receptor beta chain was picked up a small number of times. These data belong to a study of blood T cell repertoires in COVID-19. Whole-study context: Some COVID-19 samples were acute and others convalescent; all came from the United States, Italy and Spain. The analysed material was cDNA or gDNA that came from T cells, B-cell-depleted T cells, or PBMCs.

The V end lost 3 bases, the J end lost 6 bases, and 14 bases lay between the germline ends. CDR1 is SEHNR, CDR2 FQNEAQ, per germline (reference sequence). The CDR3 spans 14 residues. The protocol was immunoSEQ multiplex PCR, while the TCRdb copy is restricted to in-frame clones and leaves out a portion. Among some 140,000 clones, around 87% were seen once, and the ten largest hold around 2.3%. The sequencing sample was made of peripheral blood. The TCR originated in a man aged 50-60 years with active COVID-19. This chain joins TRBV7-9 and TRBJ1-2; D gene ambiguous. CDR3 residues: CASSLASVVDGYTF. The CDR3 DNA sequence: TGTGCCAGCAGCTTGGCCAGTGTCGTCGATGGCTACACCTTC.